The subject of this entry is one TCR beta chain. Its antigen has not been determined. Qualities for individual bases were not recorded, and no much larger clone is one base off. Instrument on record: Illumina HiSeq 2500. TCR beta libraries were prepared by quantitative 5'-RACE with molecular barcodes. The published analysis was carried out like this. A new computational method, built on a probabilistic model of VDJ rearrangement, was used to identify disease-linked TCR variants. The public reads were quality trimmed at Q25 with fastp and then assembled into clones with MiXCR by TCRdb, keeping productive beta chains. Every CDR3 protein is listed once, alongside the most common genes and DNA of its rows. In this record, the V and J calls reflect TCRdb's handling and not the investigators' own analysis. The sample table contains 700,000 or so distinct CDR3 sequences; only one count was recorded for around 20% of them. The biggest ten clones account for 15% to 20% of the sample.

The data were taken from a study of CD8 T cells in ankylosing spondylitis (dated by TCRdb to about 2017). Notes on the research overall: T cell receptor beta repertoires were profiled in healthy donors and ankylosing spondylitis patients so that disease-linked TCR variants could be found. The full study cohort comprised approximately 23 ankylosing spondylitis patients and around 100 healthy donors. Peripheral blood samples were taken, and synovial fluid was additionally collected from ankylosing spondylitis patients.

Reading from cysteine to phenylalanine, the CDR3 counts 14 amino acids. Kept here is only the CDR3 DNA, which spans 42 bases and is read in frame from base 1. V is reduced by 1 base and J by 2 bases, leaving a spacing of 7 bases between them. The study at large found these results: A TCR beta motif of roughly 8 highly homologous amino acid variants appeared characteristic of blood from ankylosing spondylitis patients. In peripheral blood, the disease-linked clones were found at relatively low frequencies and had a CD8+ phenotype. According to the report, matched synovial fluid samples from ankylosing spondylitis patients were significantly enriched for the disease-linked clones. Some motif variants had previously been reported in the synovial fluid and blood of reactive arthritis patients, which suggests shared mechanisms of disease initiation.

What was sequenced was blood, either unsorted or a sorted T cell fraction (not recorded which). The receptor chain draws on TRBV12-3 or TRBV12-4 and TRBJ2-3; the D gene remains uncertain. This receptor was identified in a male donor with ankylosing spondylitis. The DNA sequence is TGTGCCAGCAGTTTAGGTTCACACACAGATACGCAGTATTTT. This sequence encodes CASSLGSHTDTQYF.